This passage covers 6 T cell receptor beta chains from one sample sequenced in a study of blood T cell repertoires in COVID-19. The repertoire was sequenced with immunoSEQ multiplex PCR; TCRdb's copy has only in-frame clones and lacks some. Of around 85,000 clones in the sample, 75% to 90% were seen once. Sequenced sample: PBMCs or T cells enriched from blood (not recorded which). Source of these receptors: a woman aged 45 to 65 with acute COVID-19.

V is TRBV19 and J is TRBJ2-1, with 8 bases identical to TRBD1. The CDR3 is made up of 15 amino acids. V trimming: 1 base; J trimming: 8 bases; junction bases outside the gene matches: 7. The germline V gene encodes CDR1 LNHDA and CDR2 SQIVND (reference sequence). The CDR3: CASSIGTGWADEQFF. The CDR3 bases are TGTGCCAGTAGTATAGGGACAGGGTGGGCTGATGAGCAGTTCTTC.

The chain joins TRBV5-1 to TRBJ1-4; D is undetermined. CDR3 size: 14 residues. Per germline, CDR1 SGHRS and CDR2 YFSETQ. V dropped 0 bases and J dropped 5 bases, with 8 bases sitting between them. The CDR3 DNA is TGCGCCAGCAGCTTGGACAGTCTAAATGAAAAACTGTTTTTT. Translation gives CASSLDSLNEKLFF.

The rearrangement joins TRBV27 to TRBJ2-7; no clear D gene. Germline V gives CDR1 MNHEY, CDR2 SMNVEV (reference sequence). This CDR3 comprises 13 residues. V was pared by 5 bases and J by 0 bases, with 8 bases between. The CDR3 region has the DNA TGTGCCAGCAGTATTGGAGCCTCCTACGAGCAGTACTTC. Translated, it gives CASSIGASYEQYF.

The CDR3 protein is CASSESVRGMGYTF. In DNA, the CDR3 is TGTGCCAGCAGTGAAAGCGTCAGGGGGATGGGCTACACCTTC. The chain uses TRBV2 and TRBJ1-2; 7 bases map to TRBD1. Germline V gives CDR1 SNHLY, CDR2 FYNNEI. Trimming removed 2 bases from V and 8 bases from J; junction bases left unmatched: 8. The CDR3 has 14 residues.

The chain joins TRBV4-2 to TRBJ1-1, with 7 bases matching TRBD1. This CDR3 has 15 amino acids. The V gene end was trimmed by 5 bases and the J gene end by 9 bases; junction bases not matched to a gene: 15. Germline CDR1 and CDR2: LGHNA and YNFKEQ. In DNA form, the CDR3 reads TGTGCCAGCAGCTCCGACAGGGAGACTGGACAAAAAGCTTTCTTT. This encodes CASSSDRETGQKAFF.

Comment on this clone: The sample carries other DNA sequences with the same CDR3. The chain is built from TRBV5-6 and TRBJ2-7, with D possibly TRBD1 on 6 matching bases. CDR1 and CDR2 from the germline V gene are SGHDT and YYEEEE. V lost 3 bases and J lost 4, with 11 bases in between. There are 13 residues in the CDR3. The DNA of the CDR3 is TGTGCCAGCAGCTCGACAGGTAGATACGAGCAGTACTTC. Its translation is CASSSTGRYEQYF. Filled out from reference TRBV5-6 and TRBJ2-7, the complete variable domain reads DAGVTQSPTHLIKTRGQQVTLRCSPKSGHDTVSWYQQALGQGPQFIFQYYEEEERQRGNFPDRFSGHQFPNYSSELNVNALLLGDSALYLCASSSTGRYEQYFGPGTRLTVT.